This TCR beta chain is drawn from a study of T cells after yellow fever vaccination. Study-level background: Fractions containing few cells were prepared with SMART-Seq v4 Ultra Low Input. The study, taken as a whole, reports: Among primary-vaccination clones, most reappeared after the booster, at 96% for CD4 and roughly 88% for CD8.

This clonotype was seen a few times. What it recognizes is unknown. They built TCR cDNA with 5'RACE template switching, a step that put in a universal primer site and UMIs. MiXCR was run by TCRdb on the 5' RACE reads, yielding one entry per CDR3 protein. The sample carries approximately 550,000 distinct CDR3 sequences, roughly 12% recorded once. The origin of this receptor is a man aged 25 to 40 who received the YFV17D yellow fever vaccine. The starting material was PBMCs, obtained on the day of the yellow fever booster vaccination.

Written as DNA, the CDR3 is TGTGCCAGCAGTTCTCCCGGGACGGCAAACACCGGGGAGCTGTTTTTT. This sequence encodes CASSSPGTANTGELFF. The V gene is TRBV6-5, the J gene TRBJ2-2, with D perhaps matching TRBD1 or TRBD2 (5 bases each). The germline V gene has CDR1 MNHEY and CDR2 SVGAGI. The CDR3 runs to 16 residues. Trimming shortened V by 4 bases and J by 2 bases, and 14 bases separated the two germline ends.